A single sample gave rise to the 29 T cell receptor beta chains below, sequenced in a study of T-cell memory formation after mild COVID-19. MiXCR, applied by TCRdb to the 5' RACE reads, yields one record per CDR3 protein. Among 180,000 or so distinct CDR3 sequences listed, 9.5% to 13% were seen once. Material for sequencing was PBMCs or a T cell subset sorted from them (not recorded which). These receptors originate from a man aged 18 to 35 who had mild COVID-19 (a few samples of this study predate the infection). Cell type and time point are not known.

At least ten counts were recorded for this clonotype. V gene TRBV5-1 combines with J gene TRBJ1-1, with D perhaps matching TRBD1 (5 bases). Trimming left V 3 bases short and J 1 base short, with 13 bases between. The CDR3 consists of 15 residues. Germline CDR1 reads SGHRS; CDR2 reads YFSETQ. In DNA, the CDR3 is TGCGCCAGCAGCTCGGAAGGGGCCCCGAACACTGAAGCTTTCTTT. The encoded protein is CASSSEGAPNTEAFF.

This clonotype was seen a handful of times. The chain links TRBV5-1 to TRBJ2-5; 8 nucleotides line up with TRBD2. Germline V CDR1 and CDR2: SGHRS, YFSETQ. CDR3 size: 16 residues. J gave up 4 bases and V 0 bases, and 8 bases lay outside the gene matches. CDR3 DNA sequence: TGCGCCAGCAGCTTGGCCCTTGCGGGGGGCCGAGAGACCCAGTACTTC. Translating gives CASSLALAGGRETQYF.

A few counts support this clonotype. The genes are TRBV5-1 and TRBJ2-5; D may be TRBD1 (6 bases). Trimming removed 3 bases from V and 5 bases from J, with 11 bases in between. CDR3 length equals 13 residues. Germline V gene lookup returns CDR1 SGHRS and CDR2 YFSETQ. The CDR3 DNA sequence: TGCGCCAGCAGCTACAGGGACGGGGAGACCCAGTACTTC. This translates into CASSYRDGETQYF. Drawing the rest from reference TRBV5-1 and TRBJ2-5, the complete variable domain is KAGVTQTPRYLIKTRGQQVTLSCSPISGHRSVSWYQQTPGQGLQFLFEYFSETQRNKGNFPGRFSGRQFSNSRSEMNVSTLELGDSALYLCASSYRDGETQYFGPGTRLLVL.

This clonotype occurred a few times. This rearrangement joins TRBV28 to TRBJ2-7, with D possibly matching TRBD2 (5 bases). V lost 5 bases to trimming and J lost 3 bases, with 8 bases between them. CDR1 and CDR2 (germline): MDHEN, SYDVKM. The CDR3 is 12 amino acids. This CDR3 is CASSHRGYEQYV. The CDR3 DNA sequence: TGTGCCAGCAGTCACCGGGGCTACGAGCAGTACGTC.

This clonotype has at least ten counts. The gene calls are TRBV4-3 and TRBJ2-3; possibly TRBD2 for D (5 bases). The germline V gene has CDR1 LGHNA and CDR2 YSLEER. This CDR3 has 15 amino acids. V was cut by 1 base and J by 2 bases, with 10 bases left in between. The CDR3 DNA reads as TGCGCCAGCAGCCAAGGGAATAGCGACACAGATACGCAGTATTTT. Translating gives CASSQGNSDTDTQYF.

V usage is TRBV5-1 and J usage is TRBJ2-2, with TRBD1 identical over 7 bases. This CDR3 has 15 residues. Germline-derived CDR1 and CDR2 are SGHRS and YFSETQ. J gave up 1 base and V 4 bases, and 4 bases lay outside the gene matches. The CDR3 region is CASSEGGLNTGELFF. The CDR3 bases are TGCGCCAGCAGCGAAGGGGGCCTGAACACCGGGGAGCTGTTTTTT.

The table lists this clonotype with a few counts. The genes are TRBV6-6 and TRBJ2-3; 7 nucleotides match TRBD2. V gave up 5 bases and J gave up 1 base; unmatched junction bases: 12. Germline lookup yields CDR1 MNHNY and CDR2 SVGAGI (reference sequence). The CDR3 contains 17 residues. CDR3 sequence: CASSPPGSGARTDTQYF. Written as DNA, the CDR3 is TGTGCCAGCAGTCCCCCCGGAAGCGGGGCACGCACAGATACGCAGTATTTT.

This clonotype was detected a few times. CDR3 sequence reads: CSVEEGWRTEAFF. The CDR3 region has the DNA TGCAGCGTTGAAGAGGGTTGGCGCACTGAAGCTTTCTTT. This chain connects TRBV29-1 to TRBJ1-1; D is unresolved. The CDR3 extends over 13 amino acids. Germline lookup yields CDR1 SQVTM and CDR2 ANQGSEA. V lost 0 bases, J lost 4 bases, and 9 bases lay in between.

This clonotype was detected only a few times. The genes are TRBV30 and TRBJ1-2, with a weak D call TRBD1 (5 bases). This CDR3 has 13 residues. The ends were cut back, 5 bases at V and 11 bases at J, with 21 bases in the middle. CDR1 and CDR2 from the germline V gene are GTSNPN and SVGIG (reference sequence). CDR3 region: CAWCPLTHGGYTF. In DNA, the CDR3 is TGTGCCTGGTGCCCCCTGACCCACGGGGGTTACACCTTC.

The genes are TRBV7-2 and TRBJ2-7; TRBD1 matches at 7 bases. The length of the CDR3 is 14 residues. Germline CDR1 SGHTA, CDR2 FQGNSA. The junction had 6 bases not matched to a gene; V was cut back by 5 bases and J by 2 bases. This CDR3 reads CASSVRDRAYEQYF. CDR3 bases: TGTGCCAGCAGCGTCCGGGACAGAGCCTACGAGCAGTACTTC.

CDR3 amino acids: CASSSGTGVRDGYTF. The DNA of the CDR3 is TGTGCCAGCAGCTCCGGGACAGGGGTGAGGGATGGCTACACCTTC. The V gene is TRBV28, the J gene TRBJ1-2, with 10 bases matching TRBD1. The CDR3 has 15 residues. Trimming took 6 bases from V and 6 from J; bases not matched to a gene: 10. Germline V CDR1 and CDR2: MDHEN, SYDVKM.

This clonotype came up a few times. The rearrangement links TRBV14 to TRBJ1-1; 7 bases align to TRBD1. Unmatched junction bases numbered 6, after V lost 1 base and J lost 1 base. The length of the CDR3 is 16 residues. Germline V gene data show CDR1 as SGHDN and CDR2 as FVKESK. The CDR3 reads CASSQVITGANTEAFF. CDR3 nucleotide sequence: TGTGCCAGCAGCCAAGTTATAACAGGGGCGAACACTGAAGCTTTCTTT.

The rearrangement uses TRBV7-6 and TRBJ2-5; D might be TRBD1 (7 bases). Germline CDR1 and CDR2: SGHVS and FNYEAQ. Trimming took 5 bases from V and 5 from J, leaving 18 bases between them. The CDR3 extends over 15 amino acids. This CDR3 is CASSPWTGGGETQYF. The CDR3 DNA reads as TGTGCCAGCAGCCCTTGGACAGGAGGGGGGGAGACCCAGTACTTC.

The J gene is TRBJ2-7, the V gene TRBV18; D is unresolved. Trimming stripped 3 bases from V and 3 bases from J, with 6 bases between. The CDR3 length is 12 residues. Germline V gene sequence: CDR1 KGHSH, CDR2 LQKENI. DNA for the CDR3: TGTGCCAGCTCACCCTTAGTCTACGAGCAGTACGTC. Amino acids: CASSPLVYEQYV.

The rearrangement uses TRBV5-1 and TRBJ2-5, with D uncertain. This CDR3 comprises 15 residues. V was clipped by 0 bases and J by 3 bases, with 12 bases between them. In germline, CDR1 is SGHRS, CDR2 YFSETQ. The CDR3 protein is CASSLDPFREETQYF. Written as DNA, the CDR3 is TGCGCCAGCAGCTTGGACCCATTCAGAGAAGAGACCCAGTACTTC.

This clonotype was seen many times. The chain couples TRBV11-1 to TRBJ2-3, with D possibly being TRBD2 (5 bases). Germline V CDR1 and CDR2: SGHAT, FQDESV (reference sequence). The CDR3 has 17 amino acids. V was shortened by 2 bases and J by 6 bases, with 21 bases between the two germline ends. The CDR3 bases are TGTGCCAGCAGCTTAACCCGGGTCGGAGGCCCCGGGGATACGCAGTATTTT. Encoded protein: CASSLTRVGGPGDTQYF.

This clonotype was counted between two and nine times. V usage is TRBV5-1 and J usage is TRBJ1-1, with 11 bases that match TRBD1. V lost 1 base, J lost 4 bases, and 3 bases stayed unmatched. The CDR3 runs 15 residues. CDR1 and CDR2 (germline): SGHRS, YFSETQ. The CDR3 DNA reads as TGCGCCAGCAGCTTGTTAGGGACAGGGGGCACTGAAGCTTTCTTT. Amino acid sequence: CASSLLGTGGTEAFF. The whole variable domain, filled in from reference TRBV5-1 and TRBJ1-1, reads KAGVTQTPRYLIKTRGQQVTLSCSPISGHRSVSWYQQTPGQGLQFLFEYFSETQRNKGNFPGRFSGRQFSNSRSEMNVSTLELGDSALYLCASSLLGTGGTEAFFGQGTRLTVV.

This clonotype came up a few times. CDR3 amino acids: CASSPQGDGYGYTF. Written as DNA, the CDR3 is TGTGCCAGCTCACCACAGGGAGATGGCTATGGCTACACCTTC. This rearrangement joins TRBV18 to TRBJ1-2, with no clear D. The CDR3 runs 14 residues. Trimming pared 1 base from V and 4 bases from J, leaving 10 bases between. Germline CDR1 is KGHSH and CDR2 is LQKENI.

The J gene is TRBJ1-1, the V gene TRBV19; D is ambiguous. V shed 7 bases and J shed 1 base, with 16 bases lying between them. Germline V lookup: CDR1 LNHDA, CDR2 SQIVND (reference sequence). CDR3 length: 15 amino acids. The CDR3 DNA follows: TGTGCCAGTATCCCCGGGTTGGGGAGGAACACTGAAGCTTTCTTT. Its protein is CASIPGLGRNTEAFF.

The table lists this clonotype with many counts. The V and J genes are TRBV10-3 and TRBJ1-1; no clear D. Germline V CDR1 and CDR2: ENHRY, SYGVKD. This CDR3 spans 9 amino acids. V was cut by 6 bases and J by 5 bases, with 1 base left in between. CDR3 sequence (DNA): TGTGCCATCAGGACTGAAGCTTTCTTT. Its protein product is CAIRTEAFF.

The CDR3 spells CASSQDLVWQFF. As DNA, the CDR3 is TGTGCCAGCAGCCAAGATTTGGTTTGGCAGTTCTTC. The rearrangement links TRBV4-2 to TRBJ2-1; D gene ambiguous. CDR1 is LGHNA, CDR2 YNFKEQ, per germline. Trimming cost V 0 bases and J 12 bases, with 9 bases left between them. The CDR3 totals 12 residues.

This rearrangement joins TRBV5-1 to TRBJ2-2, with 7 positions matching TRBD1. With V trimmed by 5 bases and J by 3 bases, 10 bases remained unmatched. Germline CDR1 and CDR2: SGHRS and YFSETQ. This CDR3 spans 16 amino acids. CDR3 in DNA: TGCGCCAGCAGTCCGGGGACAGCCTCTGACACCGGGGAGCTGTTTTTT. Its protein is CASSPGTASDTGELFF. The full variable domain, with the rest looked up from reference TRBV5-1 and TRBJ2-2, is KAGVTQTPRYLIKTRGQQVTLSCSPISGHRSVSWYQQTPGQGLQFLFEYFSETQRNKGNFPGRFSGRQFSNSRSEMNVSTLELGDSALYLCASSPGTASDTGELFFGEGSRLTVL.

J is TRBJ2-1 and V is TRBV7-2; TRBD2 might be the D (5 bases). V lost 0 bases to trimming and J lost 7 bases, with 13 bases between them. This CDR3 is 15 amino acids long. Germline CDR1 SGHTA, CDR2 FQGNSA. For the CDR3, the DNA is TGTGCCAGCAGCTTAGCGTCCAGCGGCGGGAATGAGCAGTTCTTC. It codes for CASSLASSGGNEQFF.

This clonotype was recorded a few times. J is TRBJ2-7 and V is TRBV20-1, with a tentative D call TRBD2 (6 bases). V dropped 4 bases and J dropped 6 bases, with 16 bases sitting between them. Germline CDR1 and CDR2: DFQATT and SNEGSKA (reference sequence). This CDR3 contains 13 residues. CDR3 nucleotide sequence: TGCAGTGCTATAAAGGAGGGAGTGCGCGAGCAGTACTTC. It encodes CSAIKEGVREQYF.

The rearrangement joins TRBV4-1 to TRBJ2-7, with D possibly being TRBD2 (6 bases). CDR1 is MGHRA, CDR2 YSYEKL, per germline. Trimming left V 3 bases short and J 3 bases short, with 15 bases between. The CDR3 contains 15 residues. CDR3 DNA sequence: TGCGCCAGCAGCCACAAGGGCGGGGCCGACTACGAGCAGTACTTC. It translates to CASSHKGGADYEQYF.

This clonotype was detected only a few times. The rearrangement joins TRBV19 to TRBJ2-2; 7 bases map to TRBD1. The germline gives CDR1 LNHDA, CDR2 SQIVND (reference sequence). Trimming took 5 bases from V and 4 from J; bases not matched to a gene: 10. CDR3 length: 16 residues. CDR3: CASSLRRQGFTGELFF. The CDR3 DNA sequence: TGTGCCAGTAGTCTCCGCCGACAGGGATTCACCGGGGAGCTGTTTTTT.

V usage is TRBV20-1 and J usage is TRBJ1-2; D unclear. Trimming shortened V by 4 bases and J by 1 base, and 7 bases separated the two germline ends. CDR3 length equals 12 residues. Germline-derived CDR1 and CDR2 are DFQATT and SNEGSKA (reference sequence). This chain's CDR3 is CSAIPDNYGYTF. DNA of the CDR3: TGCAGTGCTATTCCGGATAACTATGGCTACACCTTC.

The chain has TRBV6-2 or TRBV6-3 and TRBJ2-7; TRBD1 matches at 8 bases. V lost 4 bases and J lost 4; bases outside the gene matches: 9. Germline V CDR1 and CDR2: MNHEY, SVGEGT. The length of the CDR3 is 15 residues. CDR3 loop: CASSWAGGDRYEQYF. The CDR3 DNA follows: TGTGCCAGCAGTTGGGCAGGGGGCGACCGTTACGAGCAGTACTTC.

This clonotype was seen a few times. The chain employs TRBV12-3 or TRBV12-4 and TRBJ1-1, with a tentative D call TRBD1 (6 bases). The V and J ends lost 4 bases and 7 bases respectively, with 19 bases between them. This CDR3 spans 15 amino acids. The CDR3, as DNA: TGTGCCAGCAGTTGGGGGACACCTCGAACAGGTGAAGCTTTCTTT. Its protein product is CASSWGTPRTGEAFF.